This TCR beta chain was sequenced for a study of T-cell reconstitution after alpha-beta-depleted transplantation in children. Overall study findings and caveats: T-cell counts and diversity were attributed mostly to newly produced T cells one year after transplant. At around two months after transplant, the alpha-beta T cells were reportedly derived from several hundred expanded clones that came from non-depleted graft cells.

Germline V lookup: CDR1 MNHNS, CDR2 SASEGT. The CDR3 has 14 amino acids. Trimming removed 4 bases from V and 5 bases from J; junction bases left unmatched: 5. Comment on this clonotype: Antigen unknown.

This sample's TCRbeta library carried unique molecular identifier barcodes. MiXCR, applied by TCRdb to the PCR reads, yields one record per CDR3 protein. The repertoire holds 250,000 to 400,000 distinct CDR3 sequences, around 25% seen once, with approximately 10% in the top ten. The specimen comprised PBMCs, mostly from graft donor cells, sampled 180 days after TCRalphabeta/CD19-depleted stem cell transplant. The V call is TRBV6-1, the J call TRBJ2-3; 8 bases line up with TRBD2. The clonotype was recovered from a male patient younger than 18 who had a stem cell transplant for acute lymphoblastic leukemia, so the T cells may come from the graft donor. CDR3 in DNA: TGTGCCAGCAGTGCAATGGGACTAGGAGATACGCAGTATTTT. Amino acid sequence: CASSAMGLGDTQYF.